These 13 T cell receptor beta chains originate from one sample sequenced in a study of OX40 agonist ivuxolimab in advanced cancers. The table came from immunoSEQ multiplex PCR; TCRdb's copy has only in-frame clones and leaves some out. Among tens of thousands of clones listed, around 90% were seen once. The sequencing here drew on CD4+ or CD8+ T cells sorted from blood, taken in a trial of the OX40 agonist ivuxolimab. These TCRs come from an adult with an advanced solid tumor such as melanoma, head and neck, liver or kidney cancer.

This chain connects TRBV5-4 to TRBJ2-1; 12 bases line up with TRBD2. From germline, CDR1 is SGHNT and CDR2 YYREEE (reference sequence). The V and J ends lost 5 bases and 6 bases, in that order; junction bases with no gene match: 6. The CDR3 extends over 15 amino acids. CDR3 amino acids: CASRMLAGGRNEQFF. Here the CDR3 DNA reads TGTGCCAGCAGGATGCTAGCGGGGGGGCGCAATGAGCAGTTCTTC.

The gene calls are TRBV10-3 and TRBJ2-2; TRBD1 is a possible D gene (5 bases). The CDR3 totals 15 residues. Germline V CDR1 and CDR2: ENHRY, SYGVKD. Between the trimmed V and J ends, which lost 11 bases and 3 bases, there was a span of 19 bases. The CDR3 DNA reads as TGTGCCGTTTCTCAAAGGGGTGGGGACACCGGGGAGCTGTTTTTT. Translated, it gives CAVSQRGGDTGELFF.

The chain links TRBV6-6 to TRBJ2-1; D uncertain. Germline V gives CDR1 MNHNY, CDR2 SVGAGI (reference sequence). CDR3 size: 13 residues. V was cut by 5 bases and J by 5 bases, with 10 bases left in between. The CDR3 region is CASSGPTNNEQFF. CDR3 nucleotides: TGTGCCAGCAGTGGACCTACCAACAATGAGCAGTTCTTC.

V is TRBV5-4 and J is TRBJ2-4, with 10 bases aligning to TRBD1. Germline V gene sequence: CDR1 SGHNT, CDR2 YYREEE (reference sequence). This CDR3 is 18 amino acids long. After removal of 1 base from V and 8 bases from J, the junction contained 15 bases not matched to a gene. The DNA for the CDR3 is TGTGCCAGCAGCTTGTCCGTTATGGGACAGGGGCGTATGGACATTCAGTACTTC. Amino acid sequence: CASSLSVMGQGRMDIQYF.

This chain uses TRBV30 with TRBJ2-3; 10 bases align to TRBD1. With 2 bases clipped from V and 3 bases from J, the junction kept 5 bases outside the gene matches. CDR3 length: 15 amino acids. Per germline, CDR1 GTSNPN and CDR2 SVGIG (reference sequence). The CDR3 DNA follows: TGTGCCTGGAGTCCGAGGACAGGGGGTACAGATACGCAGTATTTT. This sequence encodes CAWSPRTGGTDTQYF.

A remark on this clone: Germline is not matched at one junction end, which may reflect a read error. Other DNA sequences in this specimen translate into the identical CDR3. This chain connects TRBV12-5 to TRBJ2-7, with D unresolved. This CDR3 region has 12 residues. The germline CDR1 and CDR2 sequences are LGHNT and FRNRAP. The DNA for the CDR3 is TGTGCTAGTGGCTTGGTGGAAGGCGAGCAGTACTTC. Amino acids: CASGLVEGEQYF.

The chain uses TRBV2 and TRBJ1-1; no clear D gene. There are 13 residues in the CDR3. The V end was cut by 6 bases, the J end by 1 base, with 9 bases between. Germline V gene lookup returns CDR1 SNHLY and CDR2 FYNNEI. The CDR3 sequence: CASSVNPNTEAFF. CDR3 DNA sequence: TGTGCCAGCAGCGTTAATCCGAACACTGAAGCTTTCTTT.

As DNA, the CDR3 is TGTGCCAGTAGTACGCTTGGCTCATACGAGCAGTACTTC. Its protein is CASSTLGSYEQYF. This chain uses TRBV19 with TRBJ2-7, with no clear D. The CDR3 has 13 residues. V lost 4 bases to trimming and J lost 4 bases, with 11 bases between them. Germline V gene sequence: CDR1 LNHDA, CDR2 SQIVND (reference sequence).

The chain employs TRBV4-1 and TRBJ1-3; D call uncertain. This CDR3 has 16 residues. Germline V gene lookup returns CDR1 MGHRA and CDR2 YSYEKL. The V and J ends lost 1 base and 0 bases respectively, with 10 bases between them. CDR3 DNA sequence: TGCGCCAGCAGCCAAGTGTCAGACCACTCTGGAAACACCATATATTTT. This translates into CASSQVSDHSGNTIYF.

The V gene is TRBV28, the J gene TRBJ1-5, with D unclear. The V and J ends lost 2 bases and 1 base respectively, with 15 bases between them. CDR3 length: 17 residues. The V gene's germline CDR1 is MDHEN and CDR2 SYDVKM. CDR3 region: CASSLPSGQGSNQPQHF. The CDR3 DNA is TGTGCCAGCAGTTTACCGTCCGGTCAAGGGAGCAATCAGCCCCAGCATTTT.

The chain is built from TRBV4-3 and TRBJ1-2; 7 nucleotides line up with TRBD1. The CDR3 contains 18 residues. V shed 1 base and J 4 bases; nucleotides not matched to a gene: 15. Germline assignment: CDR1 LGHNA and CDR2 YSLEER. In nucleotides, the CDR3 is TGCGCCAGCAGCCAAGTGACAGGGCTGGGTAGGTCCTTCTATGGCTACACCTTC. Translating gives CASSQVTGLGRSFYGYTF.

This chain links TRBV18 with TRBJ2-5, with D possibly TRBD2 on 6 matching bases. The V and J ends lost 6 bases and 5 bases respectively, with 16 bases between them. Germline V lookup: CDR1 KGHSH, CDR2 LQKENI. The CDR3 extends over 14 amino acids. The CDR3 region has the DNA TGTGCCAGCTCTCGGGCTAGCGAAGTGGAGACCCAGTACTTC. Translating gives CASSRASEVETQYF.

The chain has TRBV9 and TRBJ2-7; D may match TRBD1 or TRBD2 (5 bases each). V lost 4 bases, J lost 1 base, and 12 bases lay in between. The germline CDR1 and CDR2 sequences are SGDLS and YYNGEE. The CDR3 runs 14 residues. DNA of the CDR3: TGTGCCAGCAGCCCCCGGGACGGATCCTACGAGCAGTACTTC. Encoded protein: CASSPRDGSYEQYF.